This TCR beta chain comes out of a study of cytomegalovirus exposure and HLA in healthy donors listed by TCRdb under 2017. About the investigation overall: An earlier analysis of fewer than 750 of the donors reported about 260 Gb of sequence data and roughly 120 million unique TCR beta sequences obtained from 180 million or so T cells. The study aimed to test whether cataloging public T cell receptors could reveal signatures of past pathogen exposure. A later analysis re-analyzed previously published TCR beta repertoires from 666 donors and added high-resolution HLA genotyping to study TCR occurrence patterns. Of the approximately 400 genotyped donors, approximately 82% fell in the genetic ancestry cluster associated with self-reported Caucasian donors. Both class I and class II loci were covered by HLA typing, at four-digit resolution. The later analysis used no new phenotypic data to find candidate immune exposures, relying instead on TCR beta sequences and their occurrence across donors. Typing coverage differed by locus: A, B, C, DRB1 and DQB1 were typed in roughly 620-640 donors, DQA1 in about 500, DPA1 in 606, and DPB1 in 400 to 490. Genome-wide SNP genotypes for about 60% of the 666 donors were used in a later genetic analysis, which treated that subset as a discovery cohort. Alongside the repertoire data, information on donor age, sex, ethnicity and CMV serostatus was compiled. All discovery cohort repertoires had been generated on a single sequencing platform. The study used immunosequencing to profile the T cell repertoires of approximately 690 subjects and linked those repertoires to cytomegalovirus serostatus. Besides the first cohort of about 730 subjects, a separate validation cohort made up of around 120 different subjects was used. Roughly 290 gigabases of sequencing data and 91 million or so unique TCR sequences made up an early release that covered 500 to 700 HLA-typed donors. High-throughput TCR immunosequencing, statistical association of individual TCRs with disease status, and machine learning were combined to predict cytomegalovirus infection status. To decide whether each TCR beta V gene segment behaved as functional or pseudogenic, an earlier analysis of some 600 of the donors relied on high-throughput TCR beta sequencing. Roughly 5 DR-DQ haplotypes were treated as single units for association and clustering because of strong linkage in the cohort. Among about 370 genotyped donors of the cohort, an average of around 220,000 unique TCR beta nucleotide sequences was sequenced per donor, of which roughly 18% were non-productive.

In total, about 650 healthy bone marrow donors made up the cohort. At the time of sampling, all cohort members were nominally healthy, though unrecorded immune exposures were likely present. The donor was CMV seronegative and was included in the group of a few hundred seronegative cohort members. A peripheral blood sample was collected from each donor, and TCR beta sequencing was performed on peripheral blood mononuclear cells. Genomic DNA was extracted from the blood cell samples with the Qiagen DNeasy Blood Extraction Kit. For this clone: Its antigen is unknown. The input lacks base qualities; no much larger clone sits a single base away.

Trimming removed 6 bases from V and 4 bases from J; the gene matches leave 11 bases unexplained. From the germline V gene, CDR1 is SGHVS and CDR2 is FNYEAQ. The CDR3, cysteine through phenylalanine, is 16 amino acids long. This entry keeps only the CDR3 DNA: 48 bases, framed from base 1. The full study reports these points: In a later analysis, HLA-associated TCR beta chains were found to be more clonally expanded and to have lower generation probabilities than equally common non-associated chains. The authors suggested that the approach could potentially be extended to other disease states and immunological phenotypes. Compared with the roughly 700-donor mean, donors in an Asian-associated ancestry cluster had fewer N-insertions in productive TCRs, according to a later genetic analysis. Only TCR beta chains were sequenced in this cohort, and the absence of alpha or paired-chain data limited detectable features. While some public TCRs were present in many individuals, most TCR sequences turned up only very rarely across donors. Some IMGT-functional V segments, including TRBV6-2 and TRBV6-3, could not be distinguished by the 87-base-pair reads and were therefore excluded. Immune exposure information for the cohort was limited to CMV serostatus. In a later genetic analysis, a missense DCLRE1C variant was associated with V-gene and J-gene trimming of TCR beta chains, and the association was replicated in an independent cohort. Most CMV-associated TCR beta chains appeared to be HLA-restricted in a later analysis, and the HLA associations seemed to be driven largely by CMV exposure. A total of fewer than 200 TCR beta chains were listed by the study as associated with cytomegalovirus. In a later analysis, several top co-occurrence clusters were reported to appear linked to parvovirus B19, influenza, CMV and Epstein-Barr virus. Linkage disequilibrium might explain the correlated functional status among segregating V segments, but an unknown experimental factor could not be excluded. A cluster of highly shared sequence variants was judged likely to represent a technical artifact of the sequencing pipeline. Approximately 16 rarely observed V segments, including chromosome 9 orphons, were excluded from the earlier analysis of some 590 of the donors because counts were too low. In vitro tests confirmed that a few of the cytomegalovirus-associated TCR beta chains recognize cytomegalovirus antigens. Strong co-occurrence of HLA alleles, especially DR and DQ, made assigning TCR associations to individual alleles difficult. According to a later analysis, TCR association rates differed among HLA loci, with DRB1 alleles showing the most associated TCRs and HLA-C alleles showing the fewest. The presence/absence analyses assumed that sequencing depth was roughly uniform across donors, and that assumption may not be true. In an earlier analysis of approximately 590 of the donors, most TCR beta V segments appeared in productive rearrangements about 90% or about 30% of the time, broadly matching IMGT annotations. In a later analysis, more than 15,000 TCR beta sequences were associated with specific HLA alleles at a false discovery rate of 0.05. Because HLA typing was missing for some donors at each locus, association tests included only the typed subset. A further reported finding was that TCR beta sequences accurately predicted the HLA-A and HLA-B alleles for most subjects in the first cohort. The classifier was reported to diagnose cytomegalovirus status with high specificity and sensitivity in both the original cohort and the validation cohort.

Libraries were built with the immunoSEQ multiplex PCR assay. For the multiplex PCR, a mixture combining 60 forward primers for TCR Vbeta segments and 13 reverse primers for TCR Jbeta segments was used. The CDR3 region of rearranged TCR beta genes was amplified from genomic DNA by a multiplex PCR assay. Amplified TCR beta libraries were sequenced as 87-base-pair reads on the Illumina HiSeq System. In the source study's methods: A later analysis tallied 75 million to 85 million unique TCR beta chains across the roughly 610 repertoires, and some 10 million of those chains were shared by two or more donors. Raw reads were error-corrected and collapsed into unique sequences by a nearest-neighbor algorithm in which closely related sequences were merged to remove PCR and sequencing errors. CDR3 sequences were aligned to IMGT reference sequences to assign V, D and J gene segments. For a sequence to be retained, a match of at least six nucleotides was required to both a V gene segment and a J gene segment. Rearrangements were classified as productive when the CDR3 lacked stop codons and remained in frame with V and J, and all other rearrangements were classified as non-productive. Following IMGT convention, CDR3 was defined as the stretch from the second conserved V-encoded cysteine to the conserved J-encoded phenylalanine. The earlier analysis of about 620 of the donors excluded sequences that lacked an unambiguous match to a single V gene segment. An earlier analysis of 550 to 650 of the donors classified V segments as functional when productive rearrangements were above 56.7% and as segregating when the standard deviation between donors was above 5%. A statistical classification framework was developed to diagnose cytomegalovirus status using the catalog of TCR beta chain sequences. In a later analysis, V and J genes were assigned by comparing TCR nucleotide sequences against IMGT/GENE-DB human TR gene sequences. In a later analysis, CDR3 sequences and most-parsimonious VDJ recombination scenarios were assigned using the TCRdist pipeline. In a later analysis, every TCR beta chain was defined by the combination of its CDR3 amino acid sequence and its V-gene family, and reads without a unique V-gene family were dropped. In a later analysis, 500 to 700 highly shared, low-generation-probability nucleotide sequences were removed to address suspected cross-contamination and a sequencing artifact. In a later analysis, a clonal expansion index was calculated for each public chain from normalized within-repertoire ranks of inferred template counts. In a later analysis, generation probabilities were computed with a VDJ recombination model fitted to out-of-frame rearrangements, and the resulting probabilities were checked against IGoR. In a later analysis, hypergeometric tests were used to score TCR-TCR, TCR-HLA and TCR-CMV co-occurrence, with a repertoire-size bias correction applied to TCR pairs. A later analysis estimated false discovery rates by permuting HLA or CMV assignments 20 times. In a later analysis, co-occurring TCRs were grouped using DBSCAN, with TCRdist sequence similarity added in when clustering inside HLA-allele-positive subsets. Repertoires with fewer than 30,000 or more than 120,000 public chains, plus five repertoires with anomalous nucleotide sharing, were excluded from co-occurrence clustering. Drawn from immuneACCESS, this table holds only the in-frame rearrangements with V and J called that TCRdb kept. Clones are partly lost; checked studies trace under half to an unresolved V gene and leave the rest unexplained. V, J and clone size are those of that table, while D and trimming were read from the DNA. The sample has some 150,000 clones on record, around four fifths of them singletons. The ten largest clonotypes hold about 1.3% of the sample.

The chain couples TRBV7-6 to TRBJ2-2, with TRBD1 matching 7 junction bases. The sequencing input was PBMCs. This receptor was taken from a woman between 50 and 59 years old in good health and CMV-seronegative. The DNA sequence is as follows: TGTGCCAGCAGACCCCGGGGACAGAAACCCACCGGGGAGCTGTTTTTT. Translated, this gives CASRPRGQKPTGELFF.